One sample yielded the 10 T cell receptor beta chains listed below, sequenced in a study of blood T cell repertoires in COVID-19 (dated by TCRdb to the early 2020s). Library preparation was by the immunoSEQ multiplex PCR assay. TCRdb holds this immuneACCESS table with in-frame rearrangements only. Some clones are missing; in checked studies, unresolved V genes explain under half, and the rest has no known cause. Recorded for this sample are fewer than 65,000 clones; around 89% of them occurred a single time. Of the sample, about 18% falls within the top ten clones. The material sequenced was peripheral blood. The source of these receptors is a woman aged 55-69 years with COVID-19, enrolled during active disease.

The V gene is TRBV24-1, the J gene TRBJ1-2, with 9 nucleotides matching TRBD1. Trimming took 12 bases from V and 7 from J; bases not matched to a gene: 11. The CDR3 totals 13 residues. Looked up from germline, CDR1 is KGHDR and CDR2 is SFDVKD. CDR3 loop: CAVTGGQGSGYTF. The CDR3 DNA is TGTGCCGTTACGGGGGGACAGGGTTCTGGCTACACCTTC.

The sample holds one count of this clone. J is TRBJ2-7 and V is TRBV5-1, with 10 bases matching TRBD1. V shed 5 bases and J 1 base; nucleotides not matched to a gene: 6. This CDR3 comprises 15 residues. Germline CDR1 is SGHRS and CDR2 is YFSETQ. CDR3 amino acids: CASRDPGQGSYEQYF. CDR3 bases: TGCGCCAGCAGGGACCCGGGACAGGGGTCCTACGAGCAGTACTTC.

This clone came up once. The genes are TRBV7-8 and TRBJ2-1; 13 bases line up with TRBD2. This CDR3 contains 19 residues. Per germline, CDR1 SGHVS and CDR2 FQNEAQ. Trimming at V came to 3 bases and at J to 7 bases, leaving 15 bases not matched to a gene. As DNA, the CDR3 is TGTGCCAGCAGCTTGAGGCGCACTAGCGGGAGGGCCCTTGAAAATGAGCAGTTCTTC. Amino acid sequence: CASSLRRTSGRALENEQFF.

The rearrangement links TRBV11-2 to TRBJ1-6; 8 positions match TRBD1. V was clipped by 5 bases and J by 4 bases; unmatched bases: 4. There are 15 residues in the CDR3. Per the germline V gene, CDR1 is SGHAT and CDR2 is FQNNGV. Here the CDR3 DNA reads TGTGCCAGCAGCCTCGACAGGGGATATAATTCACCCCTCCACTTT. Translation gives CASSLDRGYNSPLHF. The full variable domain, completed using reference TRBV11-2 and TRBJ1-6, is EAGVAQSPRYKIIEKRQSVAFWCNPISGHATLYWYQQILGQGPKLLIQFQNNGVVDDSQLPKDRFSAERLKGVDSTLKIQPAKLEDSAVYLCASSLDRGYNSPLHFGNGTRLTVT.

The chain employs TRBV6-2 or TRBV6-3 and TRBJ2-7; 11 bases agree with TRBD2. The germline V gene has CDR1 MNHEY and CDR2 SVGEGT. This CDR3 comprises 14 residues. Losses at the gene ends were 6 bases for V and 4 bases for J; bases not matched to a gene: 5. The CDR3 coding sequence is TGTGCCAGCAGCTGGGGGACTAGCGGTTACGAGCAGTACTTC. It translates to CASSWGTSGYEQYF.

J is TRBJ1-2 and V is TRBV6-5; TRBD1 agrees at 7 bases. The germline V gene has CDR1 MNHEY and CDR2 SVGAGI. Germline trimming cut 5 bases from V and 8 bases from J; bases unmatched to any gene: 8. The CDR3 length is 13 residues. The CDR3 loop reads CASSRGTAEGYTF. The DNA for the CDR3 is TGTGCCAGCAGTCGGGGGACAGCGGAAGGCTACACCTTC.

This clone was recorded once. The chain combines TRBV9 with TRBJ2-7, with a weak D call TRBD2 (6 bases). From germline, CDR1 is SGDLS and CDR2 YYNGEE. V gave up 3 bases and J gave up 6 bases, with 10 bases separating them. This CDR3 is 12 amino acids long. CDR3 amino acids: CASSELGGEQYF. CDR3 coding DNA: TGTGCCAGCAGCGAACTGGGGGGCGAGCAGTACTTC.

This chain links TRBV10-3 with TRBJ1-1, with 7 bases that match TRBD1. CDR1 ENHRY and CDR2 SYGVKD come from the germline V gene. Trimming cost V 4 bases and J 1 base; bases outside gene matches: 3. This CDR3 is built from 14 residues. Here the CDR3 DNA reads TGTGCCATCAGTGGGGGACAGAAGAACACTGAAGCTTTCTTT. Protein sequence: CAISGGQKNTEAFF.

V gene TRBV27 combines with J gene TRBJ1-2, with D perhaps matching TRBD1 (6 bases). This CDR3 is 17 amino acids long. Trimming took off 4 bases at V and 0 bases at J, with 18 bases between the two ends. The V gene's germline CDR1 is MNHEY and CDR2 SMNVEV (reference sequence). The CDR3 coding sequence is TGTGCCAGCAGTTGGGCGCCAGGGGCACCTTCTAACTATGGCTACACCTTC. Translated, it gives CASSWAPGAPSNYGYTF.

The chain combines TRBV6-6 with TRBJ1-2; D unclear. This CDR3 is built from 16 residues. The germline V and J ends were trimmed by 0 bases and 4 bases, with 15 bases remaining between them. Germline V CDR1 and CDR2: MNHNY, SVGAGI (reference sequence). CDR3 residues: CASSYSPDSRGYGYTF. The CDR3 DNA reads as TGTGCCAGCAGTTACTCGCCGGACTCACGAGGCTATGGCTACACCTTC.